Below, one T cell receptor (beta chain) is given with its context. Its specificity is not known. This entry comes from a study of cytomegalovirus exposure and HLA in healthy donors. The study, taken as a whole, reports: CMV serostatus was the sole immune exposure data available.

The germline V gene encodes CDR1 MRHNA and CDR2 SNTAGT. V was shortened by 0 bases and J by 6 bases, with 13 bases between the two germline ends. CDR3 length: 15 amino acids. Likely unrecorded immune exposures existed in these nominally healthy donors. The PCR was carried out with 60 Vbeta primers and 13 Jbeta primers. The method was immunoSEQ multiplex PCR; TCRdb's version includes in-frame clones alone and lacks a portion of them. The sample records 150,000 to 160,000 clones, approximately 80% being singletons. This chain joins TRBV6-4 and TRBJ2-3; a weak D match, TRBD2 (7 bases). The TCR was taken from a young man in good health and CMV-seropositive. The sequencing input was PBMCs. CDR3 amino acids: CASSDSGGALDTQYF. The CDR3 nucleotides are TGTGCCAGCAGTGACTCAGGGGGGGCGCTGGATACGCAGTATTTT.